This T cell receptor beta chain is from a study of T cell clonotyping in hematopoietic cell transplantation. TCRdb keeps only in-frame clones here, not all; method: immunoSEQ multiplex PCR. The sample has 45,000 or so clones, about four fifths seen once; the top ten hold roughly 4.8%. The time point was: recipient sample about 28 days before transplant, after cytoreduction. This CDR3 comprises 15 residues. Germline-derived CDR1 and CDR2 are SGHTA and FQGNSA. V lost 2 bases to trimming and J lost 7 bases; unmatched junction nucleotides: 7. The chain uses TRBV7-2 and TRBJ2-3; TRBD1 agrees at 9 bases. The sample in question was peripheral blood mononuclear cells, obtained before stem cell transplant. The source is a man in his 60s with myelodysplastic syndrome. Some clones in this sample may be carry-over from other donors' samples. The CDR3 nucleotides are TGTGCCAGCAGCTTACTCCGGGACAGGGAGCATACGCAGTATTTT. Its translation is CASSLLRDREHTQYF.